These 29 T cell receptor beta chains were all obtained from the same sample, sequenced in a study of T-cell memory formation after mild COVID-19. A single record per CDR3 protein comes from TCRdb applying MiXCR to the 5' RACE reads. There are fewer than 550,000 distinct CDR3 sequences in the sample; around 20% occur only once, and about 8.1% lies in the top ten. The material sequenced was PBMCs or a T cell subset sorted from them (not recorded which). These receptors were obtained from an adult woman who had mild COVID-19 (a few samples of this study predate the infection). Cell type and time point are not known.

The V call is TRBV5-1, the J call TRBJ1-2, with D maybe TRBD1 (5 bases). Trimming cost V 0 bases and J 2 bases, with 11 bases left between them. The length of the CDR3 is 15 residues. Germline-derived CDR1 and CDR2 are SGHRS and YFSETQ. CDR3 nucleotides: TGCGCCAGCAGCTTGGGAGAGGGACTGAACTATGGCTACACCTTC. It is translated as CASSLGEGLNYGYTF.

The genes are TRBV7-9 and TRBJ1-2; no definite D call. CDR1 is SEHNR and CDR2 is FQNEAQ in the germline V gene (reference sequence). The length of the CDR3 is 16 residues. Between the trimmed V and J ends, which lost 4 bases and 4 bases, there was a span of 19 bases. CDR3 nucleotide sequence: TGTGCCAGCAGCTCGATTGCGCAGGATTACCCCTATGGCTACACCTTC. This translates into CASSSIAQDYPYGYTF. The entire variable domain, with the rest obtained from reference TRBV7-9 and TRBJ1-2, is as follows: DTGVSQNPRHKITKRGQNVTFRCDPISEHNRLYWYRQTLGQGPEFLTYFQNEAQLEKSRLLSDRFSAERPKGSFSTLEIQRTEQGDSAMYLCASSSIAQDYPYGYTFGSGTRLTVV.

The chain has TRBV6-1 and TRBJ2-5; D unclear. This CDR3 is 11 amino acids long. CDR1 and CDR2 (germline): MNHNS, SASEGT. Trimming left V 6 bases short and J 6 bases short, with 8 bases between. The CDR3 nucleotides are TGTGCCAGCAGGGACCAGAAGACCCAGTACTTC. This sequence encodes CASRDQKTQYF.

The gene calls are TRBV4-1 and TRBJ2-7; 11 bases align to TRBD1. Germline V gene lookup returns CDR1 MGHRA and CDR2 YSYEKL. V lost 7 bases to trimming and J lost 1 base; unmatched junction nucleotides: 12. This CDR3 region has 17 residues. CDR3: CASNGRTGTGGSYEQYF. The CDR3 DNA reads TGCGCCAGCAATGGACGGACCGGGACAGGGGGTTCCTACGAGCAGTACTTC.

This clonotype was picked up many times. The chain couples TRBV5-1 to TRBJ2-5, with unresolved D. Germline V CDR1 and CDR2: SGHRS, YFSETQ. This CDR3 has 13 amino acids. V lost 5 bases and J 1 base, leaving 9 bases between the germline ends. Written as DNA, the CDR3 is TGCGCCAGCAGTCCTCTGGCCCAAGAGACCCAGTACTTC. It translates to CASSPLAQETQYF. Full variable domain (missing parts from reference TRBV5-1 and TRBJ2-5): KAGVTQTPRYLIKTRGQQVTLSCSPISGHRSVSWYQQTPGQGLQFLFEYFSETQRNKGNFPGRFSGRQFSNSRSEMNVSTLELGDSALYLCASSPLAQETQYFGPGTRLLVL.

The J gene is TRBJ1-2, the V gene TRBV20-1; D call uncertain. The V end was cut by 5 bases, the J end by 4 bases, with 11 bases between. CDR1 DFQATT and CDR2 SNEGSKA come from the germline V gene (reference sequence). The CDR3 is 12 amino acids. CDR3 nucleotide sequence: TGCAGTGCTCCCGACACCGCCTATGGCTACACCTTC. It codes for CSAPDTAYGYTF.

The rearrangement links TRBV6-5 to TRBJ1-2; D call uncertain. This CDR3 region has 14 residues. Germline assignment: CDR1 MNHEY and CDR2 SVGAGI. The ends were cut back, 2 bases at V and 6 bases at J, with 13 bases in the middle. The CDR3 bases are TGTGCCAGCAGTTACGGCAATGGCAGAGATGGCTACACCTTC. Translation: CASSYGNGRDGYTF.

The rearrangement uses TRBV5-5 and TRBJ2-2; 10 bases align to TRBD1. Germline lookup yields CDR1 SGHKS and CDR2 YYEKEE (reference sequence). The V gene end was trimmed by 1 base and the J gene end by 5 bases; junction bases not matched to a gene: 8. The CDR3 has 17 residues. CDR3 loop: CASSLKTGGFITGELFF. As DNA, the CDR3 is TGTGCCAGCAGCTTGAAGACAGGGGGCTTTATTACCGGGGAGCTGTTTTTT.

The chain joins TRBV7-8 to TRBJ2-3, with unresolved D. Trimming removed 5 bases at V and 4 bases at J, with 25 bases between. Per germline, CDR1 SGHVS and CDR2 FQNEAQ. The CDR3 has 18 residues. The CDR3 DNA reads TGTGCCAGCAGCCGTACGTTCGATACCCAGGCAGGTGCAGATACGCAGTATTTT. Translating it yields CASSRTFDTQAGADTQYF.

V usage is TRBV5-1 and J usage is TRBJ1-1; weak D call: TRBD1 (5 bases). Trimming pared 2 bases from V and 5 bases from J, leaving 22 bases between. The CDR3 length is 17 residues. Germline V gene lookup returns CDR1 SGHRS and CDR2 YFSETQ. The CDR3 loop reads CASSFGYRGGEGTEAFF. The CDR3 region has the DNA TGCGCCAGCAGCTTTGGGTATCGTGGGGGAGAGGGGACTGAAGCTTTCTTT. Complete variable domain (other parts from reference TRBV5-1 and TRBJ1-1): KAGVTQTPRYLIKTRGQQVTLSCSPISGHRSVSWYQQTPGQGLQFLFEYFSETQRNKGNFPGRFSGRQFSNSRSEMNVSTLELGDSALYLCASSFGYRGGEGTEAFFGQGTRLTVV.

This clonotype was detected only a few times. The CDR3 DNA follows: TGTGCCAGCAGGGGACATCCAAACTATGGCTACACCTTC. Protein: CASRGHPNYGYTF. V and J are TRBV25-1 and TRBJ1-2, with TRBD1 as a possible D gene (6 bases). Trimming took 6 bases from V and 2 from J, leaving 10 bases between them. The germline gives CDR1 MGHDK, CDR2 SYGVNS. The CDR3 is made up of 13 amino acids.

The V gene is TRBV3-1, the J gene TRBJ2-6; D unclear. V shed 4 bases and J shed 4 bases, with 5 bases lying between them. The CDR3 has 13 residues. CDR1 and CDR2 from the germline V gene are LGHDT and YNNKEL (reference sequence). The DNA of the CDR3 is TGTGCCAGCAGCCGGCGGGGGGCCAACGTCCTGACTTTC. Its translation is CASSRRGANVLTF.

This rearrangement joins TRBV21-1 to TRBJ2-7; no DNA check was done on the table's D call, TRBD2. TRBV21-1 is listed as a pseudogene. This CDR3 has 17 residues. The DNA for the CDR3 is TGTGCCAGCAGCAACCTCCGGACTAGCGGGGGATCCTACGAGCAGTACTTC. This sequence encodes CASSNLRTSGGSYEQYF.

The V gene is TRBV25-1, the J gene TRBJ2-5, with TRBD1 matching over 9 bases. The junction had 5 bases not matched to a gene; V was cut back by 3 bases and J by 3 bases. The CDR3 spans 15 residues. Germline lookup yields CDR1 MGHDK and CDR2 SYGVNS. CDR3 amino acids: CASSEWDRAEETQYF. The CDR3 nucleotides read TGTGCCAGCAGTGAGTGGGACAGGGCCGAAGAGACCCAGTACTTC.

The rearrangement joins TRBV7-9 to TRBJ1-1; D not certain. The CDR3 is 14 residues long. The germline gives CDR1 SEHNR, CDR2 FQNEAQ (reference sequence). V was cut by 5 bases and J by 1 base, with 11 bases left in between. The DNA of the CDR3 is TGTGCCAGCAGCGAGGACGGAAGGAACACTGAAGCTTTCTTT. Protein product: CASSEDGRNTEAFF.

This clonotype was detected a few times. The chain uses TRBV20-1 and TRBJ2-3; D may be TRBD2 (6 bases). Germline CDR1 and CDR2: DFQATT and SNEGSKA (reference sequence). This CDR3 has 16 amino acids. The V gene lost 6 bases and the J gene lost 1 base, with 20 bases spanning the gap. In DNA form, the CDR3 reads TGCAGTGCCCCGGGAGCTATAGGTTCTGGCACAGATACGCAGTATTTT. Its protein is CSAPGAIGSGTDTQYF.

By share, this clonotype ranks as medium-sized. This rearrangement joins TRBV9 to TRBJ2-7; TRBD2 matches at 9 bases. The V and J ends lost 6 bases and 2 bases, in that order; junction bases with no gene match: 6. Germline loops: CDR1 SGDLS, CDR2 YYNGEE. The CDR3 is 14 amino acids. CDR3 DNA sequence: TGTGCCAGCAACCCTGGCGGGAGGGCCTACGAGCAGTACTTC. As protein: CASNPGGRAYEQYF.

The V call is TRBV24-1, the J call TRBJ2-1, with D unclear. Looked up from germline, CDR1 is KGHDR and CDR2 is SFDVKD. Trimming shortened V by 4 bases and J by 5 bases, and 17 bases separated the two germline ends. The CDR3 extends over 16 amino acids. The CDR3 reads CATSDRGVGIHNEQFF. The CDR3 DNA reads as TGTGCCACCAGTGACCGTGGGGTTGGCATCCACAATGAGCAGTTCTTC.

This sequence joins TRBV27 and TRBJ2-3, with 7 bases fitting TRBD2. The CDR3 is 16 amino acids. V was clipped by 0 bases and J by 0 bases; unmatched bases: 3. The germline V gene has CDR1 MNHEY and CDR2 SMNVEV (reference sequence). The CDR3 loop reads CASSLSTSSSTDTQYF. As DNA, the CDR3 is TGTGCCAGCAGTTTATCGACTAGCTCTAGCACAGATACGCAGTATTTT.

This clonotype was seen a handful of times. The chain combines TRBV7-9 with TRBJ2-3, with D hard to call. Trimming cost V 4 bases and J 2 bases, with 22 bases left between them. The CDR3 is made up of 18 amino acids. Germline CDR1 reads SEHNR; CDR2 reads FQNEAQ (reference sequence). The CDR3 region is CASSSIIREAPHTDTQYF. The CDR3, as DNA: TGTGCCAGCAGCTCAATAATAAGAGAGGCCCCACACACAGATACGCAGTATTTT.

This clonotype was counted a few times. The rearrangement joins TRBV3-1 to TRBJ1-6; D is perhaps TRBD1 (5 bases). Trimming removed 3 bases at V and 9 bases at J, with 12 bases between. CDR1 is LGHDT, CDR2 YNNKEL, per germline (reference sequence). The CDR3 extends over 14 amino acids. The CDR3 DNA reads TGTGCCAGCAGCCACCAGGGTATAACTTCACCCCTCCACTTT. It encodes CASSHQGITSPLHF.

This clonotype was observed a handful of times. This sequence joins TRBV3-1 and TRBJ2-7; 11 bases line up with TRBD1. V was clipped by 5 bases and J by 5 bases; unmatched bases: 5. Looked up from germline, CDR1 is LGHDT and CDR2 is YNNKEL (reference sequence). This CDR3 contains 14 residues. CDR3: CASSFGQGANEQYF. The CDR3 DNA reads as TGTGCCAGCAGCTTCGGACAGGGGGCGAACGAGCAGTACTTC.

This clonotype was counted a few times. This chain's CDR3 is CASSQEEPPGNTDTQYF. The DNA of the CDR3 is TGCGCCAGCAGCCAAGAAGAGCCGCCAGGGAATACAGATACGCAGTATTTT. The gene calls are TRBV4-1 and TRBJ2-3, with a possible D match to TRBD1 (5 bases). The CDR3 runs to 17 residues. V gave up 0 bases and J gave up 3 bases, with 16 bases separating them. Germline V lookup: CDR1 MGHRA, CDR2 YSYEKL.

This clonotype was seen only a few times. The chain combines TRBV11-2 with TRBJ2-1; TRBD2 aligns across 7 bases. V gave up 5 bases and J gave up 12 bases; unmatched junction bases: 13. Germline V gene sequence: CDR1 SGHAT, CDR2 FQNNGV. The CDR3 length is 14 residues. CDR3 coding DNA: TGTGCCAGCAGCCGGGAGGCGGGAGAGGGTCGGCAGTTCTTC. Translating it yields CASSREAGEGRQFF.

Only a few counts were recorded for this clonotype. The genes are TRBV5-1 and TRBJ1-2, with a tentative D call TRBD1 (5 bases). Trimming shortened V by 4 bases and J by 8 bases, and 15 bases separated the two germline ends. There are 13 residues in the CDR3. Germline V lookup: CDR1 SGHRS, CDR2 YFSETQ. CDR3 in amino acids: CASSSAGGEGYTF. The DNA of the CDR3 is TGCGCCAGCAGCAGCGCCGGGGGTGAGGGCTACACCTTC.

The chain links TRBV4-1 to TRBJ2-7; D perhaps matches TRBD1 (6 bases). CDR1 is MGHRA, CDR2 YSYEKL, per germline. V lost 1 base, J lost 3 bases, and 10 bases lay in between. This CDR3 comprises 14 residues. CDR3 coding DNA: TGCGCCAGCAGCCAAGGACAGGAGCGCTACGAGCAGTACTTC. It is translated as CASSQGQERYEQYF.

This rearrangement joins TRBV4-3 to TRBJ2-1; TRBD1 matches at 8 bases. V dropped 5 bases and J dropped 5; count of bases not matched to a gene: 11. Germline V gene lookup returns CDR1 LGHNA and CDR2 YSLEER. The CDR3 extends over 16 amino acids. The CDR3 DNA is TGCGCCAGCAGCAAGCGCGCCGGGACAGGTAACAATGAGCAGTTCTTC. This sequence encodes CASSKRAGTGNNEQFF.

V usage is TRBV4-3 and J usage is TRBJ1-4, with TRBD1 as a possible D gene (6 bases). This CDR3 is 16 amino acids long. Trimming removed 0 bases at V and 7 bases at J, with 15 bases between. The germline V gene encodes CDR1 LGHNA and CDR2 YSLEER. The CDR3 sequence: CASSQEGGTGGEKLFF. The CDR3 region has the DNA TGCGCCAGCAGCCAAGAAGGGGGAACGGGTGGTGAAAAACTGTTTTTT.

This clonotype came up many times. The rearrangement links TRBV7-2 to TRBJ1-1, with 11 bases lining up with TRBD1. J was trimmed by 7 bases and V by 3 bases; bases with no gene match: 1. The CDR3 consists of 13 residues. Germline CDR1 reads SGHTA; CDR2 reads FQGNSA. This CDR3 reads CASSFGTGGEAFF. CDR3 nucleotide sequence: TGTGCCAGCAGCTTCGGGACAGGGGGTGAAGCTTTCTTT.